Reported below is one T cell receptor beta chain. Scientists sequenced DNA from unsorted PBMC on ten immunoSEQ deep assay plates. The protocol was immunoSEQ multiplex PCR, while the TCRdb copy is restricted to in-frame clones and leaves out a portion. Among around 430,000 clones listed, roughly 83% were seen once. For genomic DNA, unsorted samples relied on about 90 million PBMCs. The sample is drawn from a study of shared clonotypes between healthy human individuals. CDR1 and CDR2 from the germline V gene are MDHEN and SYDVKM. The CDR3 covers 15 residues. The V end was cut by 2 bases, the J end by 5 bases, with 13 bases between.

The sequencing input was PBMCs. This receptor was taken from a woman aged 40 to 49 in good health. Some clones in this sample may be carry-over from other donors' samples. The chain employs TRBV28 and TRBJ2-1; D is ambiguous. CDR3 DNA sequence: TGTGCCAGCAGTTTACCCCCCGGGCGCAACAATGAGCAGTTCTTC. Protein: CASSLPPGRNNEQFF.